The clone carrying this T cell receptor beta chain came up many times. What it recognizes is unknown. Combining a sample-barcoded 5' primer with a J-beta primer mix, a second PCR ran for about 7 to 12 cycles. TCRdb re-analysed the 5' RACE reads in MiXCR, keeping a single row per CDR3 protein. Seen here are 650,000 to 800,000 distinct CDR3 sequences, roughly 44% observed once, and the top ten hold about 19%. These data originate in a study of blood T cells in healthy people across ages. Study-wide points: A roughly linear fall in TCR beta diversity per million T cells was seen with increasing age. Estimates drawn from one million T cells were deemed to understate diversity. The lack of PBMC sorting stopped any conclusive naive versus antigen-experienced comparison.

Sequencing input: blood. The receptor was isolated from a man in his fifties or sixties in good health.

CDR3 protein: CASSRGVQETQYF. CDR3 bases: TGTGCCAGCAGCCGCGGGGTTCAAGAGACCCAGTACTTC. The rearrangement uses TRBV7-2 and TRBJ2-5, with D perhaps TRBD2 (6 bases). Per germline, CDR1 SGHTA and CDR2 FQGNSA. V shed 5 bases and J shed 2 bases, with 9 bases lying between them. The CDR3 runs to 13 residues.